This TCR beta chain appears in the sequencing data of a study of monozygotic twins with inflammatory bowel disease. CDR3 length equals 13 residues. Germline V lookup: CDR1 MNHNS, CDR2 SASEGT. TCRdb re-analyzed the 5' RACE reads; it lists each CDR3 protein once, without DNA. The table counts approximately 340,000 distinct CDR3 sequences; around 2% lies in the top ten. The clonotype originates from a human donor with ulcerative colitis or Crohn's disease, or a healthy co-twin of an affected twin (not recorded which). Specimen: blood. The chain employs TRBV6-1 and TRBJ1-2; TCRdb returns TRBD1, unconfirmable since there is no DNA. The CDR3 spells CASSIGGPYGYTF.